This T cell receptor (beta chain) was documented in a study of shared clonotypes between healthy human individuals. Germline CDR1 reads SGHKS; CDR2 reads YYEKEE (reference sequence). V dropped 4 bases and J dropped 4 bases, with 13 bases sitting between them. CDR3 length: 14 amino acids. TCRdb's table, derived via immunoSEQ multiplex PCR, lists solely in-frame clones and lacks some. Of about 680,000 clones listed, roughly 94% are singletons. Comment on this clone: The antigen remains unidentified.

Terminally differentiated effector memory CD45RA+ cells were excluded from the naive CD8 cells, which were CD45RO-negative and positively selected for CCR7. Study results and limitations: Sequencing depth was expected to influence donor clonotype sharing. About 5% of naive CD4 clonotypes were shared across a few donors.

The sequenced sample was naive CD8+ T cells sorted from blood. This TCR was sampled from a man aged 25 to 45 in good health. The chain has TRBV5-5 and TRBJ2-3; no clear D gene. CDR3 coding DNA: TGTGCCAGCAGCGACCTGGGGTTGGCAGATACGCAGTATTTT. This sequence encodes CASSDLGLADTQYF.